These 5 T cell receptor beta chains share one sample of origin, sequenced in a study of cytomegalovirus exposure and HLA in healthy donors. The PCR had 60 Vbeta and 13 Jbeta primers. Data came from immunoSEQ multiplex PCR; TCRdb stores just in-frame clones and leaves some out. The sample records about 200,000 clones, roughly nine tenths being singletons. Sequencing was carried out using PBMCs. The receptors derive from a boy younger than 10 in good health and CMV-seronegative.

As for this clone: Relative to the germline gene, one junction end is altered; a read error may explain this. This chain uses TRBV7-9 with TRBJ1-1; D is unresolved. This CDR3 spans 14 amino acids. Germline V CDR1 and CDR2: SEHNR, FQNEAQ (reference sequence). CDR3 sequence: CSSRLPSAGTEAFF. The CDR3 DNA is TGTTCCAGCAGGTTACCCTCGGCGGGGACTGAAGCTTTCTTT.

This chain joins TRBV29-1 and TRBJ2-7, with D hard to call. The CDR3 is 11 residues long. The germline V gene has CDR1 SQVTM and CDR2 ANQGSEA. Trimming removed 7 bases from V and 1 base from J, with 8 bases in between. The CDR3 sequence: CSAAVSYEQYF. The DNA for the CDR3 is TGCAGCGCGGCGGTATCCTACGAGCAGTACTTC.

The gene calls are TRBV9 and TRBJ1-5, with 9 bases lining up with TRBD1. Trimming took 1 base from V and 2 from J; bases not matched to a gene: 4. The CDR3 covers 16 residues. CDR1 and CDR2 (germline): SGDLS, YYNGEE. Here the CDR3 reads CASSVQGTGRNQPQHF. The CDR3 nucleotides are TGTGCCAGCAGCGTACAAGGGACAGGGCGCAATCAGCCCCAGCATTTT.

The chain joins TRBV9 to TRBJ1-3, with D possibly matching TRBD1 (6 bases). CDR1 is SGDLS, CDR2 YYNGEE, per germline. Trimming cost V 5 bases and J 4 bases, with 16 bases left between them. There are 15 residues in the CDR3. In DNA form, the CDR3 reads TGTGCCAGCAGTCCCACCGGGACAAAAGGAAACACCATATATTTT. Translated: CASSPTGTKGNTIYF.

The chain joins TRBV5-1 to TRBJ2-1, with 7 positions matching TRBD2. Trimming at V came to 1 base and at J to 5 bases, leaving 6 bases not matched to a gene. Germline V gene sequence: CDR1 SGHRS, CDR2 YFSETQ. The CDR3 extends over 15 amino acids. For the CDR3, the DNA is TGCGCCAGCAGCTTGAGGCCTAGCGGTGACAATGAGCAGTTCTTC. Its translation is CASSLRPSGDNEQFF.